This entry describes one T cell receptor (beta chain). V was shortened by 2 bases and J by 4 bases, with 14 bases between the two germline ends. Germline CDR1 reads MNHEY; CDR2 reads SVGAGI. This CDR3 has 15 residues. The data originate from a study of type 1 and type 2 diabetes patients. Amplification started from genomic DNA. Amplification of the beta chain CDR3 used 30 forward and 13 reverse multiplex primers. TCRdb analysed the multiplex PCR reads with MiXCR anew, one entry per CDR3 protein. Of about 290,000 distinct CDR3 sequences in the sample, roughly 50% were seen once. The sample consisted of peripheral blood mononuclear cells (PBMCs). The TCR was taken from a man aged 18 to 35 with type 2 diabetes. J is TRBJ1-2 and V is TRBV6-5; no clear D. The CDR3 DNA follows: TGTGCCAGCAGTTACGGTGTCGGTCTAGCCTATGGCTACACCTTC. Its protein product is CASSYGVGLAYGYTF.